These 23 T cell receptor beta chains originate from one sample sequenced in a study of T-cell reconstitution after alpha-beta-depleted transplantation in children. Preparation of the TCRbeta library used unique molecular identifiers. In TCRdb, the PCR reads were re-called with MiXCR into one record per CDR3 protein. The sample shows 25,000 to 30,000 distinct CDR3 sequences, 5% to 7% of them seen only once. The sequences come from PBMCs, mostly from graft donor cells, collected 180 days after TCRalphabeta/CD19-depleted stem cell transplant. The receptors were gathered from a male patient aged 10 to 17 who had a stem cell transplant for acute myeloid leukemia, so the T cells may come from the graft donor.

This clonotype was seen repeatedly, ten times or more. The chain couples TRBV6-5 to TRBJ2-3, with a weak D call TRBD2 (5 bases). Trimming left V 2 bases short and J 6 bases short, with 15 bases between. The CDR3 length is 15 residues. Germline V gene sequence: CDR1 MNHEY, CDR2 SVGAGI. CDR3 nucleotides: TGTGCCAGCAGTTACGGCGGGTTTGTCAGCGATACGCAGTATTTT. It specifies CASSYGGFVSDTQYF.

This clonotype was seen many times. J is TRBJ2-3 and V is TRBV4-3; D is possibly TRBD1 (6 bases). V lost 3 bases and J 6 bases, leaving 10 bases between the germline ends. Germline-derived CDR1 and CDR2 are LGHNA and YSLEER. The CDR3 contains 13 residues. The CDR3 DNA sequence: TGCGCCAGCAGCCAGGGGGCGCTGGATACGCAGTATTTT. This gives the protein CASSQGALDTQYF.

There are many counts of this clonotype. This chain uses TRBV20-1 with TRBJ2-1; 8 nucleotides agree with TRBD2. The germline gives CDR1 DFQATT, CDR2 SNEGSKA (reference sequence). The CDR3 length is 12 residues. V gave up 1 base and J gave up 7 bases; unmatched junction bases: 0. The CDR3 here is CSARGLANEQFF. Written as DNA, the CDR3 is TGCAGTGCTAGAGGACTAGCGAATGAGCAGTTCTTC.

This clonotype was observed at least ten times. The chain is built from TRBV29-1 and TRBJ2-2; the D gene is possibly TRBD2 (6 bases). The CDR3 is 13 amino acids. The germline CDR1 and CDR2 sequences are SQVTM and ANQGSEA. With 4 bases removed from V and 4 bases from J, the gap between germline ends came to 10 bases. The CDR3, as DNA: TGCAGCGTTGTGGTCGGGGGCACCGGGGAGCTGTTTTTT. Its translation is CSVVVGGTGELFF.

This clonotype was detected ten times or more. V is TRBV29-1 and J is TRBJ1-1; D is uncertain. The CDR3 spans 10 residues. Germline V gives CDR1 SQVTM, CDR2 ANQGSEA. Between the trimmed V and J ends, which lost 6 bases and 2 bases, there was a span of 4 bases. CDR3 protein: CSVRNTEAFF. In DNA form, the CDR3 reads TGCAGCGTGAGAAACACTGAAGCTTTCTTT.

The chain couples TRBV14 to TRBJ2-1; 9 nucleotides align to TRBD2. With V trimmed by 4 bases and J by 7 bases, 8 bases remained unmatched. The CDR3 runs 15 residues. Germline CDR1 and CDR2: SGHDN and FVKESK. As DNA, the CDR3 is TGTGCCAGCAGCCGGAAAGCGGGAGGTGGAAATGAGCAGTTCTTC. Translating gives CASSRKAGGGNEQFF.

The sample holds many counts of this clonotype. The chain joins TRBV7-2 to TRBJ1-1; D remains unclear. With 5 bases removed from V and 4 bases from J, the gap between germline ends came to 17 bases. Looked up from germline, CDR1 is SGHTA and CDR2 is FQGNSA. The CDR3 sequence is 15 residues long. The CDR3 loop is CASSPFAGMSTEAFF. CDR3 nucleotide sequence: TGTGCCAGCAGCCCTTTTGCGGGCATGAGCACTGAAGCTTTCTTT.

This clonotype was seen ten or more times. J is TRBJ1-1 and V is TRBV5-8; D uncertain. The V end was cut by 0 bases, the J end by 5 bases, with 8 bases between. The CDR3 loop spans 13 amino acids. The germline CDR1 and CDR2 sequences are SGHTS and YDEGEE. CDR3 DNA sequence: TGTGCCAGCAGCTTGGCCTGGGGAACTGAAGCTTTCTTT. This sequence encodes CASSLAWGTEAFF.

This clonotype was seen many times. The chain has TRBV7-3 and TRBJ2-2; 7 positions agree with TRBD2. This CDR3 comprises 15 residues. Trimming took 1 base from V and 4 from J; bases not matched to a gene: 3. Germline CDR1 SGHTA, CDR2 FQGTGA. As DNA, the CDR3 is TGTGCCAGCAGCTTAATGGGGGGGGGCACCGGGGAGCTGTTTTTT. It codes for CASSLMGGGTGELFF.

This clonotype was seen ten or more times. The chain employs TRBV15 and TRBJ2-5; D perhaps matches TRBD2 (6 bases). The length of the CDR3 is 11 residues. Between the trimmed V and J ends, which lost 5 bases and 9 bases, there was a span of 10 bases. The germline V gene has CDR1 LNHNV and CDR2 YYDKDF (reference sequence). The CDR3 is CATSERGSQYF. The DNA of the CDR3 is TGTGCCACCAGCGAACGGGGGTCCCAGTACTTC. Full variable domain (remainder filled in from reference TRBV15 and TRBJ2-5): DAMVIQNPRYQVTQFGKPVTLSCSQTLNHNVMYWYQQKSSQAPKLLFHYYDKDFNNEADTPDNFQSRRPNTSFCFLDIRSPGLGDTAMYLCATSERGSQYFGPGTRLLVL.

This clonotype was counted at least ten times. CDR3: CASSQTLADYNEQFF. For the CDR3, the DNA is TGCGCCAGCAGCCAAACACTAGCGGACTACAATGAGCAGTTCTTC. The chain combines TRBV4-3 with TRBJ2-1, with 8 bases aligning to TRBD2. V lost 2 bases, J lost 3 bases, and 3 bases stayed unmatched. Germline V gives CDR1 LGHNA, CDR2 YSLEER. The CDR3 has 15 residues.

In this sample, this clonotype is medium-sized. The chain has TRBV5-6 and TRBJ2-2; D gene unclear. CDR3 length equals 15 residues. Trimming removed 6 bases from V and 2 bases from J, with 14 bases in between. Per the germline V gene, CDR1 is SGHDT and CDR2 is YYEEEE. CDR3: CASNRRVTNTGELFF. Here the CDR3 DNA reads TGTGCCAGCAACCGCAGAGTAACCAACACCGGGGAGCTGTTTTTT.

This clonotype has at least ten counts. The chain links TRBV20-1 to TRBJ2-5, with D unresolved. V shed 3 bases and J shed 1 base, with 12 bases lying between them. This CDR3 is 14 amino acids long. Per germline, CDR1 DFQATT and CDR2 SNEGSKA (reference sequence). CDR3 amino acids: CSASEPKPQETQYF. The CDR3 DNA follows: TGCAGTGCTAGTGAGCCAAAACCCCAAGAGACCCAGTACTTC.

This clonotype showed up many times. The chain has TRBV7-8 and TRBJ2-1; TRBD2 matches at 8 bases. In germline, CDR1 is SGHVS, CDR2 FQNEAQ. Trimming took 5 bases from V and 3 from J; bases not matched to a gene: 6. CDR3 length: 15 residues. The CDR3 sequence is CASSQTSGFYNEQFF. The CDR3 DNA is TGTGCCAGCAGCCAAACTAGCGGCTTCTACAATGAGCAGTTCTTC.

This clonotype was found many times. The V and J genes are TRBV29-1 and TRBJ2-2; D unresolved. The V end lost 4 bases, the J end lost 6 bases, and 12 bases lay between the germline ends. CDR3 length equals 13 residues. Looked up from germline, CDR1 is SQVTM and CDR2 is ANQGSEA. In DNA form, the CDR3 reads TGCAGCGTTGGGACCCATATGGCCGGGGAGCTGTTTTTT. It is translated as CSVGTHMAGELFF.

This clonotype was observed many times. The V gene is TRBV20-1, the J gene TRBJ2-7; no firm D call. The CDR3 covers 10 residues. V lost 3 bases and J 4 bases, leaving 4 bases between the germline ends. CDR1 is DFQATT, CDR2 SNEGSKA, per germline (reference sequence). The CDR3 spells CSASEYEQYF. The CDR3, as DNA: TGCAGTGCTAGTGAGTACGAGCAGTACTTC.

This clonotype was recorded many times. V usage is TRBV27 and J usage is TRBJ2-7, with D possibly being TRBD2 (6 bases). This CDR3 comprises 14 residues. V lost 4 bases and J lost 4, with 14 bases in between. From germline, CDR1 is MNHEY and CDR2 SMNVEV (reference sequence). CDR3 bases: TGTGCCAGCAGTTGGGCCGTAGGGAGGTACGAGCAGTACTTC. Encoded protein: CASSWAVGRYEQYF.

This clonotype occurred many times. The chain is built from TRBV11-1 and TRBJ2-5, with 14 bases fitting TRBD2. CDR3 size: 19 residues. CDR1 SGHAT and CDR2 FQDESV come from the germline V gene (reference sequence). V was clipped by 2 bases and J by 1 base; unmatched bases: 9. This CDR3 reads CASSLSNPTSGRAQETQYF. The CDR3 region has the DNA TGTGCCAGCAGCTTATCGAACCCGACTAGCGGGAGGGCCCAAGAGACCCAGTACTTC.

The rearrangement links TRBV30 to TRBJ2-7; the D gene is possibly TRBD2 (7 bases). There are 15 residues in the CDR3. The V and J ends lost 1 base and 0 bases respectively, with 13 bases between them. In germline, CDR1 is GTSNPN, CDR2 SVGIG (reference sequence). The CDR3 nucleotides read TGTGCCTGGAGTGCGGGGGGCAGGAGCTCCTACGAGCAGTACTTC. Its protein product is CAWSAGGRSSYEQYF. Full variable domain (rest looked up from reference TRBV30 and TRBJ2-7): SQTIHQWPATLVQPVGSPLSLECTVEGTSNPNLYWYRQAAGRGLQLLFYSVGIGQISSEVPQNLSASRPQDRQFILSSKKLLLSDSGFYLCAWSAGGRSSYEQYFGPGTRLTVT.

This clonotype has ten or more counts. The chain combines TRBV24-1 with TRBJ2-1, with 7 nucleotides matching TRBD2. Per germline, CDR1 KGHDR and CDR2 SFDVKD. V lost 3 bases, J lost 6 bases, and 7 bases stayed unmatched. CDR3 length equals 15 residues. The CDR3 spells CATSDLGLGGNEQFF. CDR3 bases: TGTGCCACCAGTGATCTCGGACTAGGTGGCAATGAGCAGTTCTTC.

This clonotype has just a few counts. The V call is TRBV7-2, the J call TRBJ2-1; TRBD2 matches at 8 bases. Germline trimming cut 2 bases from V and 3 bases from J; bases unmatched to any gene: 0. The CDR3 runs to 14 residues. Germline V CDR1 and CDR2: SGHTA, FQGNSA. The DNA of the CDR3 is TGTGCCAGCAGCTTACGGGGGGGCTACAATGAGCAGTTCTTC. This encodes CASSLRGGYNEQFF.

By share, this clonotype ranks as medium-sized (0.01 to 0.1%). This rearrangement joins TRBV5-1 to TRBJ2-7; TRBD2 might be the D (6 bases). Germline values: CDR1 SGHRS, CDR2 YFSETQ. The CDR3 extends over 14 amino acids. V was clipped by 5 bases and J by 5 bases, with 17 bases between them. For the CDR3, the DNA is TGCGCCAGCAGGGGCGGGATGGATTCTCACGAGCAGTACTTC. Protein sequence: CASRGGMDSHEQYF.

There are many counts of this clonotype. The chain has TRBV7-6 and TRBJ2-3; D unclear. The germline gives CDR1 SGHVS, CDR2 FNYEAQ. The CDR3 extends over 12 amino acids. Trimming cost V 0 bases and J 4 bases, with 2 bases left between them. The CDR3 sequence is CASSLAADTQYF. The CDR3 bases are TGTGCCAGCAGCTTAGCCGCAGATACGCAGTATTTT.